One sample yielded the 27 T cell receptor beta chains listed below, sequenced in a study of blood T cell repertoires in COVID-19. TCRdb's table, derived via immunoSEQ multiplex PCR, lists solely in-frame clones and lacks some. The table includes 150,000 to 200,000 clones, 80% to 90% detected once. Sequencing input: peripheral blood. The receptor set was obtained from a man aged 18 to 35 who had recovered from COVID-19.

The gene calls are TRBV7-9 and TRBJ1-1, with unresolved D. CDR1 SEHNR and CDR2 FQNEAQ come from the germline V gene (reference sequence). The CDR3 consists of 14 residues. V was shortened by 1 base and J by 2 bases, with 8 bases between the two germline ends. Here the CDR3 DNA reads TGTGCCAGCAGCTTAGATGGTCTAAACACTGAAGCTTTCTTT. Its protein product is CASSLDGLNTEAFF.

V is TRBV7-9 and J is TRBJ2-4; 14 bases agree with TRBD2. Germline CDR1 SEHNR, CDR2 FQNEAQ (reference sequence). V dropped 4 bases and J dropped 4; count of bases not matched to a gene: 3. This CDR3 comprises 16 residues. CDR3 in amino acids: CASSSRTSGRKNIQYF. CDR3 DNA: TGTGCCAGCAGCTCAAGGACTAGCGGGAGGAAAAACATTCAGTACTTC.

Worth noting for this clone: In the same sample, other DNA sequences code for this CDR3. The chain recombines TRBV9 with TRBJ1-3, with D possibly being TRBD1 (6 bases). The CDR3 spans 16 residues. CDR1 SGDLS and CDR2 YYNGEE come from the germline V gene. V lost 0 bases and J lost 0, with 10 bases in between. CDR3 DNA: TGTGCCAGCAGCGTAGGGGGACAAATCTCTGGAAACACCATATATTTT. Amino acids: CASSVGGQISGNTIYF.

Of note for this clone: One end of the junction varies from germline; a read error may be responsible. The rearrangement uses TRBV7-7 and TRBJ1-1; a weak D match, TRBD1 (5 bases). This CDR3 has 17 residues. CDR1 is SSHAT, CDR2 FNYEAQ, per germline (reference sequence). The CDR3 region is CASSLAGGGEDNTEAFF. The CDR3 DNA sequence: TGTGCTAGCAGCTTAGCCGGGGGTGGGGAAGACAACACTGAAGCTTTCTTT.

V is TRBV2 and J is TRBJ2-7; a weak D match, TRBD2 (5 bases). Germline CDR1 and CDR2: SNHLY and FYNNEI. V was shortened by 2 bases and J by 4 bases, with 18 bases between the two germline ends. CDR3 length: 16 amino acids. The CDR3 spells CASSEFVASHFYEQYF. CDR3 sequence (DNA): TGTGCCAGCAGTGAATTTGTTGCTAGCCACTTTTACGAGCAGTACTTC.

CDR3 nucleotides: TGTGCCAGCAGCGTGAGAGAAGATCAGCCCCAGCATTTT. Its translation is CASSVREDQPQHF. The chain couples TRBV9 to TRBJ1-5; D is ambiguous. Germline assignment: CDR1 SGDLS and CDR2 YYNGEE. This CDR3 region has 13 residues. V gave up 2 bases and J gave up 5 bases, with 8 bases separating them.

The chain employs TRBV2 and TRBJ2-2; 7 bases align to TRBD2. The CDR3 has 14 amino acids. Losses at the gene ends were 7 bases for V and 5 bases for J; bases not matched to a gene: 7. Germline V gene sequence: CDR1 SNHLY, CDR2 FYNNEI. The CDR3 bases are TGTGCCAGCAAGGGCAGGGAGGGGACCGGGGAGCTGTTTTTT. Translation: CASKGREGTGELFF.

The chain joins TRBV5-8 to TRBJ2-7; 8 nucleotides line up with TRBD1. CDR3 length equals 14 residues. J gave up 3 bases and V 0 bases, and 2 bases lay outside the gene matches. From germline, CDR1 is SGHTS and CDR2 YDEGEE. The CDR3 DNA follows: TGTGCCAGCAGCTTGGGACAGGGGCGCTACGAGCAGTACTTC. Its protein product is CASSLGQGRYEQYF.

The chain joins TRBV3-1 (or the pseudogene TRBV3-2) to TRBJ2-7; tentatively, D is TRBD2 (5 bases). The CDR3 is made up of 15 amino acids. The ends were cut back, 1 base at V and 3 bases at J, with 13 bases in the middle. CDR1 LGHDT and CDR2 YNNKEL come from the germline V gene (reference sequence). The CDR3 coding sequence is TGTGCCAGCAGCCAAGGGGGTCCAGCGGTCTACGAGCAGTACTTC. It translates to CASSQGGPAVYEQYF.

The chain uses TRBV6-5 and TRBJ1-2, with 7 bases matching TRBD1. The CDR3 covers 12 residues. The germline V gene encodes CDR1 MNHEY and CDR2 SVGAGI. Trimming removed 6 bases from V and 8 bases from J; junction bases left unmatched: 6. Here the CDR3 reads CASRGDRSGYTF. CDR3 nucleotides: TGTGCCAGCAGGGGGGACAGATCCGGCTACACCTTC.

The chain combines TRBV6-2 or TRBV6-3 with TRBJ2-2, with D perhaps TRBD1 (6 bases). Between the trimmed V and J ends, which lost 5 bases and 9 bases, there was a span of 16 bases. Germline values: CDR1 MNHEY, CDR2 SVGEGT. This CDR3 spans 14 amino acids. The CDR3 loop is CASSPPQGYRELFF. The CDR3 nucleotides are TGTGCCAGCAGTCCCCCCCAGGGGTACCGGGAGCTGTTTTTT.

The chain joins TRBV11-3 to TRBJ2-7, with D maybe TRBD2 (6 bases). The V end was cut by 2 bases, the J end by 7 bases, with 12 bases between. Germline lookup yields CDR1 SGHNT and CDR2 YENEEA. This CDR3 region has 13 residues. DNA of the CDR3: TGTGCCAGCAGCTTACTCGATAGCGGAGAGCAGTACTTC. It translates to CASSLLDSGEQYF.

V and J are TRBV25-1 and TRBJ2-1; 7 bases map to TRBD2. This CDR3 spans 15 amino acids. Germline V CDR1 and CDR2: MGHDK, SYGVNS. Losses at the gene ends were 4 bases for V and 5 bases for J; bases not matched to a gene: 8. The CDR3 region has the DNA TGTGCCAGCAGTGCCAGCGGGGTAACTAACAATGAGCAGTTCTTC. The encoded protein is CASSASGVTNNEQFF.

The J gene is TRBJ1-2, the V gene TRBV6-5; D gene unclear. V was pared by 5 bases and J by 2 bases, with 6 bases between. Germline CDR1 MNHEY, CDR2 SVGAGI. The CDR3 contains 12 residues. In DNA, the CDR3 is TGTGCCAGCAGTCAAAAAAACTATGGCTACACCTTC. The encoded protein is CASSQKNYGYTF.

This chain uses TRBV7-2 with TRBJ2-7, with 11 bases fitting TRBD1. Germline assignment: CDR1 SGHTA and CDR2 FQGNSA. With 4 bases clipped from V and 2 bases from J, the junction kept 1 base outside the gene matches. This CDR3 spans 14 amino acids. Here the CDR3 reads CASSWTGGTYEQYF. CDR3 nucleotide sequence: TGTGCCAGCAGCTGGACAGGGGGCACCTACGAGCAGTACTTC.

The sample holds one count of this clone. This chain links TRBV25-1 with TRBJ1-2; 7 bases are shared with TRBD1. Germline trimming cut 7 bases from V and 7 bases from J; bases unmatched to any gene: 3. The length of the CDR3 is 11 residues. Germline V gene lookup returns CDR1 MGHDK and CDR2 SYGVNS. CDR3 residues: CASNRQGGYTF. DNA for the CDR3: TGTGCCAGCAATCGACAGGGTGGCTACACCTTC.

V usage is TRBV9 and J usage is TRBJ2-3; TRBD2 matches at 8 bases. V dropped 3 bases and J dropped 6; count of bases not matched to a gene: 9. Per the germline V gene, CDR1 is SGDLS and CDR2 is YYNGEE. This CDR3 contains 15 residues. The chain's CDR3 is CASSDSSGISDTQYF. The CDR3 nucleotides are TGTGCCAGCAGCGACAGTAGCGGGATCAGTGATACGCAGTATTTT.

In nucleotides, the CDR3 is TGTGCCAGCAGCTTACCCCCAAACGGGGAGCTGTTTTTT. Translated, it gives CASSLPPNGELFF. The chain links TRBV11-2 to TRBJ2-2; D unresolved. Trimming removed 2 bases from V and 7 bases from J, with 8 bases in between. Germline CDR1 SGHAT, CDR2 FQNNGV. This CDR3 contains 13 residues.

The chain recombines TRBV2 with TRBJ1-1; 7 bases match TRBD1. V lost 6 bases and J lost 7; bases outside the gene matches: 8. This CDR3 comprises 13 residues. CDR1 is SNHLY and CDR2 is FYNNEI in the germline V gene. CDR3 amino acids: CASRSTGKGEAFF. Written as DNA, the CDR3 is TGTGCCAGCAGGTCGACAGGGAAGGGTGAAGCTTTCTTT.

The chain carries TRBV4-3 and TRBJ2-1; 8 bases match TRBD2. The CDR3 length is 15 residues. Germline lookup yields CDR1 LGHNA and CDR2 YSLEER. The junction had 11 bases not matched to a gene; V was cut back by 7 bases and J by 6 bases. Written as DNA, the CDR3 is TGCGCCAGCACCATCGGACTAGCCACCTCCAATGAGCAGTTCTTC. Protein: CASTIGLATSNEQFF.

This sequence joins TRBV6-2 or TRBV6-3 and TRBJ2-5; D is uncertain. Germline V CDR1 and CDR2: MNHEY, SVGEGT. The CDR3 loop spans 14 amino acids. Trimming removed 0 bases from V and 2 bases from J, with 7 bases in between. The CDR3 loop is CASSYSIRQETQYF. Here the CDR3 DNA reads TGTGCCAGCAGTTACTCGATCCGGCAAGAGACCCAGTACTTC.

This sequence joins TRBV9 and TRBJ2-2; TRBD1 matches 8 bases. Per germline, CDR1 SGDLS and CDR2 YYNGEE. CDR3 length: 16 amino acids. With 7 bases clipped from V and 3 bases from J, the junction kept 11 bases outside the gene matches. Written as DNA, the CDR3 is TGTGCCAGCTCCAGGGCGGGACAGGAGTACACCGGGGAGCTGTTTTTT. This sequence encodes CASSRAGQEYTGELFF. Variable domain in full (rest from reference TRBV9 and TRBJ2-2): DSGVTQTPKHLITATGQRVTLRCSPRSGDLSVYWYQQSLDQGLQFLIQYYNGEERAKGNILERFSAQQFPDLHSELNLSSLELGDSALYFCASSRAGQEYTGELFFGEGSRLTVL.

CDR3 in DNA: TGTGCCAGTAGTATAGAGGCAGGGGGCGAGCAGTACTTC. Protein sequence: CASSIEAGGEQYF. This chain uses TRBV19 with TRBJ2-7; 7 positions match TRBD1. V dropped 0 bases and J dropped 6; count of bases not matched to a gene: 2. The CDR3 is 13 amino acids. The germline CDR1 and CDR2 sequences are LNHDA and SQIVND (reference sequence).

The chain couples TRBV19 to TRBJ1-6; TRBD1 matches 11 bases. This CDR3 is 14 amino acids long. The trim removed 3 bases at V and 10 bases at J, leaving 2 bases unmatched. CDR1 and CDR2 (germline): LNHDA, SQIVND (reference sequence). CDR3 protein: CASSMGQGDSPLHF. CDR3 in DNA: TGTGCCAGTAGTATGGGACAGGGGGACTCACCCCTCCACTTT.

The chain links TRBV7-9 to TRBJ1-3; possibly TRBD1 for D (6 bases). The V end lost 2 bases, the J end lost 3 bases, and 11 bases lay between the germline ends. Germline CDR1 reads SEHNR; CDR2 reads FQNEAQ (reference sequence). The CDR3 covers 15 residues. CDR3 in amino acids: CASSLNAGDGNTIYF. The CDR3 coding sequence is TGTGCCAGCAGCTTAAACGCAGGGGATGGAAACACCATATATTTT.

This chain links TRBV6-5 with TRBJ2-2; 7 nucleotides align to TRBD1. Trimming cost V 8 bases and J 1 base; bases outside gene matches: 4. Germline V gene lookup returns CDR1 MNHEY and CDR2 SVGAGI. The CDR3 sequence is 14 residues long. CDR3 DNA: TGTGCCAGCGCTCGACAGGGGAACACCGGGGAGCTGTTTTTT. This codes for CASARQGNTGELFF.

The genes are TRBV2 and TRBJ2-7, with D possibly being TRBD2 (5 bases). The CDR3 is 14 amino acids. The germline CDR1 and CDR2 sequences are SNHLY and FYNNEI. Deletions cut 5 bases from V and 0 bases from J, with 11 bases between. The CDR3 sequence is CASSYGLSSYEQYF. The DNA for the CDR3 is TGTGCCAGCAGTTACGGACTTAGCTCCTACGAGCAGTACTTC. Based on the CDR3 plus reference TRBV2 and TRBJ2-7, the full variable domain is EPEVTQTPSHQVTQMGQEVILRCVPISNHLYFYWYRQILGQKVEFLVSFYNNEISEKSEIFDDQFSVERPDGSNFTLKIRSTKLEDSAMYFCASSYGLSSYEQYFGPGTRLTVT.